The source of this TCR beta chain is a study of T cells in Graves' hyperthyroidism and ophthalmopathy. Background on the study: Before treatment of any kind, peripheral blood was taken at initial diagnosis. Regarding the study as a whole: Ophthalmopathy was separated from stable hyperthyroidism by a 13 V-J model. Blood also showed most of the thyroid clonotypes that were expanded above 0.001.

Cells are PBMCs isolated from approximately 9.2 ml of fresh blood. A remark on this clonotype: Its antigen is unknown.

The CDR3 loop spans 15 amino acids. The V end was cut by 4 bases, the J end by 5 bases, with 15 bases between. In germline, CDR1 is SNHLY, CDR2 FYNNEI. RNA transcripts gave rise to amplified TCR beta CDR3 regions. The TCR CDR3 was amplified in a first-round RT-PCR using the HTBI primer set. TCRdb recomputed calls from the multiplex PCR reads with MiXCR, one row per CDR3 protein. Altogether hundreds of thousands of distinct CDR3 sequences are present, roughly a third being singletons, with the ten largest covering around 30%. The receptor comes from a woman between 35 and 50 years old with Graves' hyperthyroidism. The chain recombines TRBV2 with TRBJ1-5; D is unclear. Sequences were obtained from blood. The CDR3 nucleotides are TGTGCCAGCAGTGCTAGAGATGCCAGTTATCAGCCCCAGCATTTT. Protein product: CASSARDASYQPQHF.